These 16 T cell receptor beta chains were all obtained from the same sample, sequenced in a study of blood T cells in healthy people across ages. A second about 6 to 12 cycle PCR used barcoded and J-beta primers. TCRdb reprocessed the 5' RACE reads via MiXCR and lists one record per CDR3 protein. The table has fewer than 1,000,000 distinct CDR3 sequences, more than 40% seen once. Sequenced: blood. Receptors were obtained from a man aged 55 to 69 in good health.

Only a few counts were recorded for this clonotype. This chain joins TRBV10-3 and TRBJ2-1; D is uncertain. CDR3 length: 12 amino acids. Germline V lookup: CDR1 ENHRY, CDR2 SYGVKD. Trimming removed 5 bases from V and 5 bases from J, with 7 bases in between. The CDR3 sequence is CAISYTDNEQFF. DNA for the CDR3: TGTGCCATCAGTTACACTGACAATGAGCAGTTCTTC.

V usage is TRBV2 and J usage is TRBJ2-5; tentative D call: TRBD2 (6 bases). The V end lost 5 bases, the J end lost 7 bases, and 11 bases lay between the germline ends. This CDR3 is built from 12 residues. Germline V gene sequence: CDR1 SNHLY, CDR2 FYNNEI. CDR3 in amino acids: CASSRDSGTQYF. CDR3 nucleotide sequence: TGTGCCAGCAGTCGGGACTCCGGGACCCAGTACTTC.

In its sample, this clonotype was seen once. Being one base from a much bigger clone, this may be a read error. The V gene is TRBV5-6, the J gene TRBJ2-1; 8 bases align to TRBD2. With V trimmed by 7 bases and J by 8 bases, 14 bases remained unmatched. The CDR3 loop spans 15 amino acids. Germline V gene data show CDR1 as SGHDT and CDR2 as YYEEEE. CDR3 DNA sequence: TGTGCCAGCTGTTATAAGGCTAGCGGGCGGCATGAGCAGTTCTTC. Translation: CASCYKASGRHEQFF. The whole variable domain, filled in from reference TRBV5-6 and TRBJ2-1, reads DAGVTQSPTHLIKTRGQQVTLRCSPKSGHDTVSWYQQALGQGPQFIFQYYEEEERQRGNFPDRFSGHQFPNYSSELNVNALLLGDSALYLCASCYKASGRHEQFFGPGTRLTVL.

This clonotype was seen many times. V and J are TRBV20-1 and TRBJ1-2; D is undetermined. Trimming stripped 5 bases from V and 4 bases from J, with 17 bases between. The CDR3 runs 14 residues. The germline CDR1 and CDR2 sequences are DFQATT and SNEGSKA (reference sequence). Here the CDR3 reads CSASPDGEGYGYTF. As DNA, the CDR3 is TGCAGTGCTTCCCCGGACGGGGAGGGCTATGGCTACACCTTC.

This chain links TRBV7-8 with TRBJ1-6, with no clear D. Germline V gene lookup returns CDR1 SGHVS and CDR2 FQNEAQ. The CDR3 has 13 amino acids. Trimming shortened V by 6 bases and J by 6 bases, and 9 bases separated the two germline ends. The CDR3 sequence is CASRNDPNSPLHF. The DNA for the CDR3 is TGTGCCAGCAGGAATGACCCTAATTCACCCCTCCACTTT.

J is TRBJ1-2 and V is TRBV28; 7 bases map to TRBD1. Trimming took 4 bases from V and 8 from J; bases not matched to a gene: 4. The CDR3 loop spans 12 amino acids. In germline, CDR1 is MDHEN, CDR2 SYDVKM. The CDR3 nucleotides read TGTGCCAGCAGTTCCAGCAGGGGGGGCTACACCTTC. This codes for CASSSSRGGYTF.

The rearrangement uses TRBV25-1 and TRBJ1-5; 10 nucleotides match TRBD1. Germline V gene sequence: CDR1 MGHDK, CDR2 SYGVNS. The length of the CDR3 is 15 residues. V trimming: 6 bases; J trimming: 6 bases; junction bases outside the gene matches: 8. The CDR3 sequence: CASRTRTGGPQPQHF. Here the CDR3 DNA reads TGTGCCAGCAGGACCAGGACAGGGGGACCTCAGCCCCAGCATTTT.

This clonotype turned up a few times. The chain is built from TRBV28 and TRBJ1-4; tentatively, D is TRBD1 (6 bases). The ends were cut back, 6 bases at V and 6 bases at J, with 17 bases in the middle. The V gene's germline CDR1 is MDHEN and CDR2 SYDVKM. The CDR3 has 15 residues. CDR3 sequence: CASSLVGGVYEKLFF. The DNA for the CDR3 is TGTGCCAGCAGCCTAGTAGGGGGGGTATATGAAAAACTGTTTTTT.

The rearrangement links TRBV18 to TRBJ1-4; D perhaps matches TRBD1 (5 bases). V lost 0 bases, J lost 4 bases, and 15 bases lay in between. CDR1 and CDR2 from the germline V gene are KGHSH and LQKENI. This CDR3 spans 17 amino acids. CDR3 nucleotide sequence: TGTGCCAGCTCACCACCGATTGGGGGTTCGTTTAATGAAAAACTGTTTTTT. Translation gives CASSPPIGGSFNEKLFF.

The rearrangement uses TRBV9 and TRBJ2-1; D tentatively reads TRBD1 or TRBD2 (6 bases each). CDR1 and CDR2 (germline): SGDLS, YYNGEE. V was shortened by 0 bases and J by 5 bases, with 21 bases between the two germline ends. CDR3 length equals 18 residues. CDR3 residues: CASSVEQWASEGDNEQFF. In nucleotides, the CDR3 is TGTGCCAGCAGCGTAGAGCAATGGGCTAGCGAGGGGGACAATGAGCAGTTCTTC.

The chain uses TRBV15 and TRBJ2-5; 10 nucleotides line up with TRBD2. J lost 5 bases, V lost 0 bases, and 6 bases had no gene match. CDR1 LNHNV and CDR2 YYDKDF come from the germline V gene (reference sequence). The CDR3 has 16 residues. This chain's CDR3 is CATSRDPSGGRETQYF. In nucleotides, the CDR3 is TGTGCCACCAGCAGAGATCCTAGCGGGGGCAGGGAGACCCAGTACTTC.

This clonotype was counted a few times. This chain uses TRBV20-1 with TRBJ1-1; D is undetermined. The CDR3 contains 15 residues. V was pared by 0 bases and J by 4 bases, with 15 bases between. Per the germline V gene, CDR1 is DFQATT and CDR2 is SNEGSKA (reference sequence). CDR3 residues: CSARDLILPTTEAFF. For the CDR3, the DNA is TGCAGTGCTAGAGATCTCATTCTGCCCACCACTGAAGCTTTCTTT.

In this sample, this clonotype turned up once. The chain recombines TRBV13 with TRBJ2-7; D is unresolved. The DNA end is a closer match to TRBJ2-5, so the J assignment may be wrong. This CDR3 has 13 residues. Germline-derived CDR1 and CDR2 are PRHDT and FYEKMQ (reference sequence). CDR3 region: CASSLDQQETQYF. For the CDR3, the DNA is TGTGCCAGCAGCTTAGATCAGCAAGAGACCCAGTACTTC.

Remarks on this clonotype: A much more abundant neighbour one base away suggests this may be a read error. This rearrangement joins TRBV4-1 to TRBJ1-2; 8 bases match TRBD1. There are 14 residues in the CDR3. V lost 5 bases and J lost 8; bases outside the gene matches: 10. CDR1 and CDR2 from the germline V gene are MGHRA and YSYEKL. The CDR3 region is CASSTRDRLGGYTF. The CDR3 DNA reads TGCGCCAGCAGCACCCGGGACAGGCTTGGGGGCTACACCTTC.

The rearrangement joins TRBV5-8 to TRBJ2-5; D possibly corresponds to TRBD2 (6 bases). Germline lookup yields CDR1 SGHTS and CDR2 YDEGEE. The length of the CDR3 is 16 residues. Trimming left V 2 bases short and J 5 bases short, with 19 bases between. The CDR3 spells CASSFWGVVKRETQYF. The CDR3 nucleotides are TGTGCCAGCAGCTTCTGGGGGGTCGTTAAACGGGAGACCCAGTACTTC.

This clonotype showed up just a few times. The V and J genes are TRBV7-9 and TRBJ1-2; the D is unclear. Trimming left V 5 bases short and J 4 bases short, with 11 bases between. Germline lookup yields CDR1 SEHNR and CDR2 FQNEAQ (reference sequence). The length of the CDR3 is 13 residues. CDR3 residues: CASSPGDGYGYTF. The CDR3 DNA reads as TGTGCCAGCAGCCCCGGGGATGGCTATGGCTACACCTTC.